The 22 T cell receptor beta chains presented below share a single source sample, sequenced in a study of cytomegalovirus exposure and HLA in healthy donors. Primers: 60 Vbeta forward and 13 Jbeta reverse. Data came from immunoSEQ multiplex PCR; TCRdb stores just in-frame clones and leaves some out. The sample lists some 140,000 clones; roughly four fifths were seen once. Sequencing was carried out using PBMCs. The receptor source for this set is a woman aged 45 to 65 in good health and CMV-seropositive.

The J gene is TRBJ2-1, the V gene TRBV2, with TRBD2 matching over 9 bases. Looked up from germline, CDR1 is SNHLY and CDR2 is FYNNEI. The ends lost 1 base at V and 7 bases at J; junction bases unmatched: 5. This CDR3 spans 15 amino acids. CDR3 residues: CASSEGLAGTNEQFF. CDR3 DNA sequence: TGTGCCAGCAGTGAAGGGCTAGCGGGGACGAATGAGCAGTTCTTC.

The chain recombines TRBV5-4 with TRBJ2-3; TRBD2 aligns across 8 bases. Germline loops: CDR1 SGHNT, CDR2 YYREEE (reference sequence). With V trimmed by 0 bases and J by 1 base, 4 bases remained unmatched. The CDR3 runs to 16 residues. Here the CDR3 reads CASSLGGRGGTDTQYF. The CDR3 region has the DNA TGTGCCAGCAGCTTGGGGGGGCGGGGGGGCACAGATACGCAGTATTTT.

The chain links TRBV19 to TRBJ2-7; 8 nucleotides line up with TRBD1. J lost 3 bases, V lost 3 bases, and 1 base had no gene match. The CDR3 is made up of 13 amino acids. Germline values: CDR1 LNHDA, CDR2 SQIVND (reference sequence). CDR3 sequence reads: CASSITGGYEQYF. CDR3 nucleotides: TGTGCCAGTAGTATCACAGGGGGCTACGAGCAGTACTTC. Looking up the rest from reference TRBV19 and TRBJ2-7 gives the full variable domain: DGGITQSPKYLFRKEGQNVTLSCEQNLNHDAMYWYRQDPGQGLRLIYYSQIVNDFQKGDIAEGYSVSREKKESFPLTVTSAQKNPTAFYLCASSITGGYEQYFGPGTRLTVT.

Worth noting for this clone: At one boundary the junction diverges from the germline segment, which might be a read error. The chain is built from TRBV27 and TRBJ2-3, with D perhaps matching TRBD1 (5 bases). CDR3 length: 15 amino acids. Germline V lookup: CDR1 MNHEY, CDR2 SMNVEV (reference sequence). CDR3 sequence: CVSSWGDSSTDTQYF. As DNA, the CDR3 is TGTGTCAGCAGTTGGGGTGACAGCAGCACAGATACGCAGTATTTT.

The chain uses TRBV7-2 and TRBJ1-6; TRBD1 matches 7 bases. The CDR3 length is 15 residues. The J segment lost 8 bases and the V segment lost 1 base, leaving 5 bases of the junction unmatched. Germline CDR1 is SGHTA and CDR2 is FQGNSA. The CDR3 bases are TGTGCCAGCAGCTTAGTAGGGACAGAGGATTCACCCCTCCACTTT. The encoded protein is CASSLVGTEDSPLHF.

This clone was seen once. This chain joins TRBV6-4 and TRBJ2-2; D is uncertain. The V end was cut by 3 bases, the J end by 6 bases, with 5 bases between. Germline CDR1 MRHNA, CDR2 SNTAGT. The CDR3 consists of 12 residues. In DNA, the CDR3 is TGTGCCAGCAGTGAAAGCGCCGGGGAGCTGTTTTTT. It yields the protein CASSESAGELFF.

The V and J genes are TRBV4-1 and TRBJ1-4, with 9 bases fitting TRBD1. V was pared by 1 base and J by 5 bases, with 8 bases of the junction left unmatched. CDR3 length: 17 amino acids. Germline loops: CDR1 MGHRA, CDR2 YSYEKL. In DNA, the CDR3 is TGCGCCAGCAGCCAAGGAGGAGCGGACAGGGGAAATGAAAAACTGTTTTTT. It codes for CASSQGGADRGNEKLFF.

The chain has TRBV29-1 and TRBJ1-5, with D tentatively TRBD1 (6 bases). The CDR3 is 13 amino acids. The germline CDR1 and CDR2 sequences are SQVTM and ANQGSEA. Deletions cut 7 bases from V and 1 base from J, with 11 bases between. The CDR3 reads CSAGQGSNQPQHF. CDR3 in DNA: TGCAGCGCCGGTCAGGGGAGCAATCAGCCCCAGCATTTT.

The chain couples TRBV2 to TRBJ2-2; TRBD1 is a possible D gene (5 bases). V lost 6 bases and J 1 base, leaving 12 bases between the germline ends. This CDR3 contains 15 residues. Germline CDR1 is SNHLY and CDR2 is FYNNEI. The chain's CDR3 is CASRIGDLNTGELFF. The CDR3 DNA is TGTGCCAGCAGGATAGGGGATTTGAACACCGGGGAGCTGTTTTTT.

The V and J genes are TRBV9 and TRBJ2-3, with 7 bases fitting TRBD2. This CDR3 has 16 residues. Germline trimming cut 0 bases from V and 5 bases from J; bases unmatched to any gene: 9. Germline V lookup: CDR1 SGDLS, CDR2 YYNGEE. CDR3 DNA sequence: TGTGCCAGCAGCGTAGAACCAGCGGGGTTTGTAGATACGCAGTATTTT. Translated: CASSVEPAGFVDTQYF.

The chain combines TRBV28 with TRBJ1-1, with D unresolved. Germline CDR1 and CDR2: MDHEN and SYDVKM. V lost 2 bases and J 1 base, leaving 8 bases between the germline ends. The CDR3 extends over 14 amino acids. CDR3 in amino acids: CASSLPQTNTEAFF. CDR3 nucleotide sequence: TGTGCCAGCAGTTTACCACAGACGAACACTGAAGCTTTCTTT.

CDR3 in DNA: TGTGCCAGCAGTTTAGCCACAGGGAGTTCATTCTACAATGAGCAGTTCTTC. It translates to CASSLATGSSFYNEQFF. The genes are TRBV28 and TRBJ2-1; a weak D match, TRBD1 (6 bases). Germline lookup yields CDR1 MDHEN and CDR2 SYDVKM. The CDR3 has 17 amino acids. V lost 2 bases to trimming and J lost 3 bases, with 17 bases between them.

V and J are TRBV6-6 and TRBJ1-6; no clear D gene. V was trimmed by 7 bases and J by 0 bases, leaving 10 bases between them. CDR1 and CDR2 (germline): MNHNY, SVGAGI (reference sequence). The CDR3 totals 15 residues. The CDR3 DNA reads TGTGCCAGCAATGAGGGCGGCTCCTATAATTCACCCCTCCACTTT. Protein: CASNEGGSYNSPLHF.

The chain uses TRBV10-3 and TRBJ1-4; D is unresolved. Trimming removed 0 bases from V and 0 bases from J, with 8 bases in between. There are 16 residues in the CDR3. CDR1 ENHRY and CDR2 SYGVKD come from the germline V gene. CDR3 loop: CAISESSFSTNEKLFF. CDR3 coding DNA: TGTGCCATCAGTGAGTCCAGTTTTTCAACTAATGAAAAACTGTTTTTT.

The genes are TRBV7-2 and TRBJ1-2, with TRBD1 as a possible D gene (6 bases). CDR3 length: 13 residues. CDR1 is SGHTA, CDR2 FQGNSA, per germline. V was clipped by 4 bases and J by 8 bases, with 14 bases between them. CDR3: CASSSGGAGGYTF. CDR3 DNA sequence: TGTGCCAGCAGCTCCGGGGGGGCCGGGGGCTACACCTTC.

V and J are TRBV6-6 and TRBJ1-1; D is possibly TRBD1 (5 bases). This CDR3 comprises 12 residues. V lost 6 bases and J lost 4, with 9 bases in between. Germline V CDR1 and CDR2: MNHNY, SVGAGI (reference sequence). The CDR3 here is CASSPGFTEAFF. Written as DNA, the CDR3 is TGTGCCAGCAGCCCAGGGTTCACTGAAGCTTTCTTT.

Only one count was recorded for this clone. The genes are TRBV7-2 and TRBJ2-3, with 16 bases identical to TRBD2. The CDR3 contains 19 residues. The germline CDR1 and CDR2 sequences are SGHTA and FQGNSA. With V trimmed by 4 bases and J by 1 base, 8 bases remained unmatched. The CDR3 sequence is CASSWGTSGGVGGTDTQYF. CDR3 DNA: TGTGCCAGCAGCTGGGGGACTAGCGGGGGGGTAGGTGGCACAGATACGCAGTATTTT. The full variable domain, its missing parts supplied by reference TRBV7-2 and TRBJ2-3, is GAGVSQSPSNKVTEKGKDVELRCDPISGHTALYWYRQSLGQGLEFLIYFQGNSAPDKSGLPSDRFSAERTGGSVSTLTIQRTQQEDSAVYLCASSWGTSGGVGGTDTQYFGPGTRLTVL.

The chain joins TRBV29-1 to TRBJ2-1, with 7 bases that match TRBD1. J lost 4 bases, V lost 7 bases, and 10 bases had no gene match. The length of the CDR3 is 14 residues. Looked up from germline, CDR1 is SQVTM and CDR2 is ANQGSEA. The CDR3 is CSAEQGTQYNEQFF. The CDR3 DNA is TGCAGCGCAGAACAGGGGACCCAATACAATGAGCAGTTCTTC.

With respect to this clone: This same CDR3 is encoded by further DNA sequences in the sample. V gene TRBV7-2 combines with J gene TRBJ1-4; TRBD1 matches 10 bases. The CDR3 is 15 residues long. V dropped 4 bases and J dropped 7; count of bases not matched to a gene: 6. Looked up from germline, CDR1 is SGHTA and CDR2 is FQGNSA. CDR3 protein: CASSSDRGFTEKLFF. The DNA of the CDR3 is TGTGCCAGCAGCTCGGACAGGGGGTTCACTGAAAAACTGTTTTTT. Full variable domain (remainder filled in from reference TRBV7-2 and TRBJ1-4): GAGVSQSPSNKVTEKGKDVELRCDPISGHTALYWYRQSLGQGLEFLIYFQGNSAPDKSGLPSDRFSAERTGGSVSTLTIQRTQQEDSAVYLCASSSDRGFTEKLFFGSGTQLSVL.

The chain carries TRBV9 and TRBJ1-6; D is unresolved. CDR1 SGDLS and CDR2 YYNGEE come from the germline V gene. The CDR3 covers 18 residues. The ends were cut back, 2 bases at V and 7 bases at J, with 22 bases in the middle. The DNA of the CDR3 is TGTGCCAGCAGCGTTTACCCGACCGGAGCCCTCGTCAATTCACCCCTCCACTTT. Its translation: CASSVYPTGALVNSPLHF. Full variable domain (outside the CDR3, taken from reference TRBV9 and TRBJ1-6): DSGVTQTPKHLITATGQRVTLRCSPRSGDLSVYWYQQSLDQGLQFLIQYYNGEERAKGNILERFSAQQFPDLHSELNLSSLELGDSALYFCASSVYPTGALVNSPLHFGNGTRLTVT.

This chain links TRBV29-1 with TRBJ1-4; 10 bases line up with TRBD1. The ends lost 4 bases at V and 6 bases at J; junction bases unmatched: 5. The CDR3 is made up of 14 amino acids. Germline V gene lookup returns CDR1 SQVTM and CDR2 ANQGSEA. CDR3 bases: TGCAGCGTTGTCCCGACAGGGGGCTATGAAAAACTGTTTTTT. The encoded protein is CSVVPTGGYEKLFF.

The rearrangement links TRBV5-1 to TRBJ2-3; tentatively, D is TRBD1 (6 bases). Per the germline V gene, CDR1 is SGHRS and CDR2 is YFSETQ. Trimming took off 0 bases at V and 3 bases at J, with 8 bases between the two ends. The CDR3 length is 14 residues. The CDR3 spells CASSLGQETDTQYF. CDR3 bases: TGCGCCAGCAGCTTGGGACAGGAGACAGATACGCAGTATTTT.